Below are 17 T cell receptor beta chains sequenced from a single sample in a study of blood T cells in healthy people across ages. It was with a sample-barcoded 5' primer and a J-beta primer mix that a second PCR of roughly 7 to 12 cycles was run. Each CDR3 protein gets one entry after TCRdb re-called the 5' RACE reads with MiXCR. The data contain some 1.5 million distinct CDR3 sequences, 28% of them seen just once; the ten biggest clones take up about 7.7%. The sequencing input was blood. The source of these receptors is a young woman in good health.

This rearrangement joins TRBV20-1 to TRBJ1-6; D remains ambiguous. V shed 0 bases and J shed 4 bases, with 10 bases lying between them. Germline V CDR1 and CDR2: DFQATT, SNEGSKA (reference sequence). The CDR3 spans 15 residues. In nucleotides, the CDR3 is TGCAGTGCTAGAGATCGAGGAGGTTATAATTCACCCCTCCACTTT. Its translation: CSARDRGGYNSPLHF.

The gene calls are TRBV9 and TRBJ2-1; tentative D call: TRBD2 (5 bases). Germline CDR1 is SGDLS and CDR2 is YYNGEE. There are 15 residues in the CDR3. Deletions cut 0 bases from V and 3 bases from J, with 10 bases between. CDR3 nucleotide sequence: TGTGCCAGCAGCGTAGTTAGCGTCAGCTACAATGAGCAGTTCTTC. It translates to CASSVVSVSYNEQFF.

As for this clonotype: A much larger clone lies a single base off, so this may be a read error. The rearrangement uses TRBV7-2 and TRBJ2-4; 7 bases fit TRBD2. The CDR3 has 13 amino acids. The germline V gene has CDR1 SGHTA and CDR2 FQGNSA. J was trimmed by 13 bases and V by 2 bases; bases with no gene match: 8. This CDR3 reads CASSLSGGWGQYF. The CDR3 DNA follows: TGTGCCAGCAGCTTATCGGGAGGCTGGGGGCAGTACTTC.

The CDR3 DNA follows: TGCGCCAGCAGACCCGGACGGGTAGGTGACACTGAAGCTTTCTTT. This codes for CASRPGRVGDTEAFF. The genes are TRBV10-1 and TRBJ1-1; D gene ambiguous. The CDR3 covers 15 residues. Deletions cut 6 bases from V and 3 bases from J, with 17 bases between. Germline-derived CDR1 and CDR2 are WNHNN and SYGVQD (reference sequence).

This clonotype was recorded at least ten times. CDR3 sequence: CASSSGQLEGYTF. Here the CDR3 DNA reads TGTGCCAGCAGCTCAGGACAGCTGGAGGGCTACACCTTC. The chain carries TRBV7-2 and TRBJ1-2, with D perhaps matching TRBD1 (6 bases). The germline V and J ends were trimmed by 4 bases and 8 bases, with 14 bases remaining between them. CDR3 length: 13 residues. CDR1 SGHTA and CDR2 FQGNSA come from the germline V gene.

The table lists this clonotype with a few counts. The gene calls are TRBV4-1 and TRBJ2-7, with 8 bases that match TRBD1. The V gene's germline CDR1 is MGHRA and CDR2 YSYEKL. V lost 1 base and J lost 2; bases outside the gene matches: 7. The CDR3 consists of 16 residues. The CDR3 spells CASSQVVGDRPYEQYF. The CDR3 region has the DNA TGCGCCAGCAGCCAAGTGGTGGGGGACAGGCCCTACGAGCAGTACTTC.

This clonotype was counted only a few times. The chain links TRBV20-1 to TRBJ2-1; D remains ambiguous. Trimming removed 0 bases from V and 4 bases from J, with 16 bases in between. The germline CDR1 and CDR2 sequences are DFQATT and SNEGSKA (reference sequence). The CDR3 has 16 residues. Here the CDR3 DNA reads TGCAGTGCTAGAGATCCTGAAATCCCCGAATACAATGAGCAGTTCTTC. Its translation is CSARDPEIPEYNEQFF.

The sample holds a few counts of this clonotype. The genes are TRBV6-1 and TRBJ1-2; D is perhaps TRBD1 (6 bases). Germline CDR1 reads MNHNS; CDR2 reads SASEGT. The CDR3 totals 13 residues. V was clipped by 7 bases and J by 4 bases, with 13 bases between them. CDR3 nucleotide sequence: TGTGCCAGCACCGGGGGGGCGTGCTATGGCTACACCTTC. Its translation: CASTGGACYGYTF.

This clonotype was counted at least ten times. This may be a read error, as it is one base from a much larger clone. The chain has TRBV9 and TRBJ2-7; 14 bases fit TRBD2. V trimming: 7 bases; J trimming: 7 bases; junction bases outside the gene matches: 13. CDR1 and CDR2 from the germline V gene are SGDLS and YYNGEE. This CDR3 is built from 16 residues. Written as DNA, the CDR3 is TGTGCCAGCGGGGGACTAGCGGGAGCGGAAGGGCGGGAGCAGTACTTC. Protein sequence: CASGGLAGAEGREQYF.

This clonotype has a single count. The chain has TRBV20-1 and TRBJ1-2; the D is unclear. This CDR3 contains 12 residues. Germline CDR1 reads DFQATT; CDR2 reads SNEGSKA (reference sequence). The V end lost 6 bases, the J end lost 4 bases, and 12 bases lay between the germline ends. The DNA for the CDR3 is TGCAGTGCGAGGCGATTGGGCTATGGCTACACCTTC. Amino acids: CSARRLGYGYTF.

This clonotype came up many times. This chain joins TRBV10-1 and TRBJ2-5, with TRBD1 matching 7 bases. CDR3 length: 15 amino acids. Germline assignment: CDR1 WNHNN and CDR2 SYGVQD (reference sequence). J was trimmed by 2 bases and V by 0 bases; bases with no gene match: 3. CDR3 in amino acids: CASSESGRGQETQYF. The CDR3 DNA reads as TGCGCCAGCAGTGAGTCGGGCAGGGGGCAAGAGACCCAGTACTTC.

This clonotype was detected only a few times. CDR3 in DNA: TGTGCCAGCAGCTTAGAACCCATACTAGCGGGAGGGCAGGATACGCAGTATTTT. It is translated as CASSLEPILAGGQDTQYF. The chain joins TRBV7-2 to TRBJ2-3; 13 positions agree with TRBD2. This CDR3 is 18 amino acids long. Germline V gene data show CDR1 as SGHTA and CDR2 as FQGNSA. J gave up 6 bases and V 1 base, and 10 bases lay outside the gene matches.

The J gene is TRBJ2-3, the V gene TRBV30; 10 bases are shared with TRBD2. The germline V gene has CDR1 GTSNPN and CDR2 SVGIG (reference sequence). The junction had 6 bases not matched to a gene; V was cut back by 5 bases and J by 1 base. This CDR3 is 15 amino acids long. CDR3 in amino acids: CAWESGGGGTDTQYF. The CDR3 DNA reads TGTGCCTGGGAGAGCGGGGGGGGCGGCACAGATACGCAGTATTTT. The whole variable domain, remainder taken from reference TRBV30 and TRBJ2-3, is SQTIHQWPATLVQPVGSPLSLECTVEGTSNPNLYWYRQAAGRGLQLLFYSVGIGQISSEVPQNLSASRPQDRQFILSSKKLLLSDSGFYLCAWESGGGGTDTQYFGPGTRLTVL.

Worth noting for this clonotype: Being one base from a much bigger clone, this may be a read error. This chain joins TRBV29-1 and TRBJ2-1; D perhaps matches TRBD1 (6 bases). The end of the DNA aligns better with TRBJ2-7, so the J call may be wrong. Per germline, CDR1 SQVTM and CDR2 ANQGSEA. The CDR3 runs 13 residues. The CDR3 nucleotides read TGCAGCGTTACAGGGAGCTCCTACAATGAGCAGTACTTC. Its translation: CSVTGSSYNEQYF.

V usage is TRBV4-3 and J usage is TRBJ1-2; 9 positions agree with TRBD1. V shed 1 base and J 8 bases; nucleotides not matched to a gene: 11. Germline V lookup: CDR1 LGHNA, CDR2 YSLEER. This CDR3 has 16 residues. CDR3 sequence (DNA): TGCGCCAGCAGCCAAGGAGGACAGGGGCGACGTTCCGGCTACACCTTC. Translating it yields CASSQGGQGRRSGYTF.

To note about this clonotype: This may be a read error, as it is one base from a much larger clone. The chain combines TRBV9 with TRBJ2-6, with TRBD1 as a possible D gene (5 bases). The CDR3 spans 14 residues. In germline, CDR1 is SGDLS, CDR2 YYNGEE. The CDR3 is CASTDYSGANALTF. The CDR3 coding sequence is TGTGCCAGCACCGATTACTCTGGGGCCAACGCCCTGACTTTC.

The J gene is TRBJ1-1, the V gene TRBV6-5; D not certain. Trimming took 1 base from V and 1 from J, leaving 10 bases between them. Looked up from germline, CDR1 is MNHEY and CDR2 is SVGAGI. The CDR3 runs 15 residues. CDR3 bases: TGTGCCAGCAGTTACTTTCTCACCCGGAACACTGAAGCTTTCTTT. Protein product: CASSYFLTRNTEAFF.